This paragraph covers one T cell receptor beta chain sequence. Its recognized antigen is unknown. There are no base qualities to consult, and no much larger clone falls within one base. The germline V gene encodes CDR1 SGHDT and CDR2 YYEEEE. The CDR3 has 15 amino acids, counting the end cysteine and phenylalanine. Here the CDR3 DNA is all that survives: 45 bases in frame from base 1. V and J are trimmed by 0 bases and 6 bases, and the gene matches miss 9 bases of the junction. The data belong to a study of blood T cell repertoires in COVID-19 (TCRdb year 2020). With respect to the entire study: Collaborator samples came from the United States, Italy and Spain and covered acute and convalescent phases of COVID-19. The prospective study material was composed of cDNA or gDNA derived from T cells, B-cell-depleted T cells, or PBMCs. The dataset comprised deeply sampled blood TCRbeta repertoires from subjects exposed to, actively infected with, or recovered from COVID-19. The repertoires were released in a freely available public database meant as a resource for research on the immune response to SARS-CoV-2. Samples were obtained from the ongoing ImmuneRACE study (first 160 participants) and from 1,254 subjects provided by 6 global collaborators. Sample metadata almost always included a de-identified subject ID, COVID-19 status, age in years and sex. Where available, HLA class I and class II types were taken from metadata supplied by the sample provider and were not determined by assay-based typing. Broad study findings and their caveats: Clinical and demographic metadata were provided uncurated, with the amount varying by source and participant.

TCRbeta CDR3 regions were amplified from genomic DNA using the immunoSEQ Assay, a bias-controlled multiplex PCR. Processing in the source paper ran as follows. The number of nucleated cells in each sample was estimated by amplification of reference gene primers within the assay. To quantify the absolute abundance of each unique TCRbeta CDR3 rearrangement, sequence reads were collapsed and filtered. For each sample, productive Simpson clonality was calculated by taking the square root of Simpson's diversity index across productive rearrangements. TCRdb carries this immuneACCESS record with in-frame sequences only. Its versions omit some clonotypes, under half of them owing to an unresolved V gene in the studies checked, with the rest unexplained. Clone size and the V and J calls come from that table; the DNA yielded D and trimming. The sample data list about 280,000 clones, and roughly 86% of these were observed just once. More than 7.5% of the sample is taken by the ten largest.

Whole blood was collected in K2EDTA tubes by collaborating institutions according to the institutions' own protocols. For TCRbeta analysis, collaborators shipped samples as frozen whole blood, isolated PBMCs, or DNA extracted from either of those sample types. The sequence links TRBV5-6 to TRBJ2-7, with 7 junctional bases fitting TRBD2. This TCR was sampled from a man aged 18 to 30 with active or convalescent COVID-19. Sequencing input: peripheral blood. Here the CDR3 is given as CASSLGFGTGGEQYF. The DNA sequence follows: TGTGCCAGCAGCTTGGGATTTGGGACGGGAGGCGAGCAGTACTTC.